This T cell receptor beta chain appears in the sequencing data of a study of blood T cell repertoires in COVID-19. Study summary: COVID-19 samples, acute and convalescent, were from the United States, Italy and Spain.

Sequencing was performed with immunoSEQ multiplex PCR; in TCRdb, only in-frame clones are kept and a portion is missing. The sample consists of hundreds of thousands of clones, more than 75% of them appearing once. Recruitment covered 20 to 25 US areas and drew participants whose ages spanned roughly 18 to 100 years. Losses at the gene ends were 5 bases for V and 6 bases for J; bases not matched to a gene: 11. CDR1 is MNHEY, CDR2 SMNVEV, per germline (reference sequence). This CDR3 spans 17 amino acids. This TCR came from a man aged 30 to 45 with acute COVID-19. Input material: PBMCs or T cells enriched from blood (not recorded which). This chain links TRBV27 with TRBJ2-2; 11 positions agree with TRBD2. For the CDR3, the DNA is TGTGCCAGCAGTCGTTTCCTAGCGGGGGGCTCGTCCGGGGAGCTGTTTTTT. This encodes CASSRFLAGGSSGELFF.